The entry below describes one T cell receptor beta chain. Its antigen is currently unknown. This record comes from a study of cytomegalovirus exposure and HLA in healthy donors. The CDR3 length is 17 residues. With 3 bases clipped from V and 6 bases from J, the junction kept 8 bases outside the gene matches. Germline CDR1 LNHNV, CDR2 YYDKDF (reference sequence). The study's findings and limits: In a later analysis, parvovirus B19, influenza, CMV and Epstein-Barr virus appeared linked to several top co-occurrence clusters. Another analysis was done later, and it associated around 15,000 TCR beta sequences with HLA alleles at 0.05 false discovery rate. Most of the TCR beta V segments (in an earlier analysis) were productive either about 87% or about 30% of the time.

The study ran its PCR with 60 Vbeta and 13 Jbeta primers. Here immunoSEQ multiplex PCR was the method, and the copy in TCRdb shows in-frame clones only, minus some. The sample carries 150,000 to 200,000 clones, about 63% recorded once. The gene calls are TRBV15 and TRBJ2-5; 15 bases match TRBD2. Specimen: PBMCs. This clonotype was obtained from a woman in her thirties or forties in good health and CMV-seropositive. Written as DNA, the CDR3 is TGTGCCACCAGCAGGTCCAGGACTAGCGGGGGGGAGAAGACCCAGTACTTC. This gives the protein CATSRSRTSGGEKTQYF.